The source of this TCR beta chain is a study of spatial heterogeneity in lung cancer. TCRdb reanalysed the 5' RACE reads using MiXCR and keeps one entry per CDR3 protein. The sample includes tens of thousands of distinct CDR3 sequences, roughly an eighth of them seen just once. This clonotype was recorded a few times. Time point indicated: sample taken at primary tumor resection. Germline values: CDR1 SGHTA, CDR2 FQGNSA. This CDR3 has 14 amino acids. The germline V and J ends were trimmed by 2 bases and 7 bases, with 15 bases remaining between them. The origin of this receptor is a male donor with early-stage non-small cell lung cancer. Sequencing used PBMCs, obtained at surgery. This chain links TRBV7-2 with TRBJ2-7; D unclear. CDR3 sequence (DNA): TGTGCCAGCAGCTTATTGGGGTCCTTCACTGAGCAGTACTTC. This codes for CASSLLGSFTEQYF.